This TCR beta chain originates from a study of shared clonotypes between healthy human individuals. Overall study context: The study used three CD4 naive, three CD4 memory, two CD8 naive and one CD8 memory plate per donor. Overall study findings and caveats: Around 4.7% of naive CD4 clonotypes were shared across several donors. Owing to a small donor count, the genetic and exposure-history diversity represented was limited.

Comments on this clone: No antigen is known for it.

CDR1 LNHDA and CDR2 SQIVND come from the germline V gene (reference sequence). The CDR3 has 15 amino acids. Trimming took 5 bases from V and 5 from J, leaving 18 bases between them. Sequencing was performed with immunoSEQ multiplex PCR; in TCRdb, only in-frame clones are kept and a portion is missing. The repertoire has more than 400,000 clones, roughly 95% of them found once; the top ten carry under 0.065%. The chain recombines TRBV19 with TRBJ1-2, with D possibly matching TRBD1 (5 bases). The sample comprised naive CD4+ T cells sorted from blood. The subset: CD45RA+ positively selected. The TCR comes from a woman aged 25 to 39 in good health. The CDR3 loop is CASSPYSAGRYGYTF. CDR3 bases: TGTGCCAGTAGTCCCTACTCGGCAGGGAGGTATGGCTACACCTTC.